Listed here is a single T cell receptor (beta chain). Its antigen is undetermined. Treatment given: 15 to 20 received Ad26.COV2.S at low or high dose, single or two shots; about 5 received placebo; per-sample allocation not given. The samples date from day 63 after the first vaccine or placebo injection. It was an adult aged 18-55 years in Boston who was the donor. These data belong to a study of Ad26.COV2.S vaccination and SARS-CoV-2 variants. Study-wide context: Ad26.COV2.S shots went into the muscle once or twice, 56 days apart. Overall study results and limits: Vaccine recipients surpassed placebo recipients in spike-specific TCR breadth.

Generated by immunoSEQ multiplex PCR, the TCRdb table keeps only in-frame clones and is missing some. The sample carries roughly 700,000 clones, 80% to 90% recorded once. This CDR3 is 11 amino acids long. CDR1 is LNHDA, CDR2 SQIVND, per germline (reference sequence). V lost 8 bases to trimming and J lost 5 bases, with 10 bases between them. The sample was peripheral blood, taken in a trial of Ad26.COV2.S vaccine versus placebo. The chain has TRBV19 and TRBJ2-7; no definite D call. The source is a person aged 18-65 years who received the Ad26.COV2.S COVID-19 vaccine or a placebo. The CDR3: CASSDGDEQYF. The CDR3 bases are TGTGCCAGTTCAGACGGCGACGAGCAGTACTTC.